Sequencing of this T cell receptor (beta chain) was carried out in a study of PD-1 blockade in classical Hodgkin lymphoma. The table came from immunoSEQ multiplex PCR; TCRdb's copy has only in-frame clones and leaves some out. The data show about 20,000 clones, approximately 84% seen once. V was shortened by 8 bases and J by 5 bases, with 10 bases between the two germline ends. The CDR3 spans 12 residues. Germline loops: CDR1 MNHNY, CDR2 SVGAGI (reference sequence). Time point specified: cycle 4 day 1 (C4D1), after less than 7 weeks of nivolumab. Every patient experienced relapse after autologous stem cell transplantation, and brentuximab vedotin exposure varied. Magnetic depletion of non-target cells from thawed PBMCs yielded purified CD8+ T cells.

The receptor's source is a human donor with classical Hodgkin lymphoma. This rearrangement joins TRBV6-6 to TRBJ1-5; D uncertain. The sequencing used CD8+ T cells from blood, collected before the fourth cycle of nivolumab. The CDR3 region is CASSGEYQPQHF. CDR3 in DNA: TGTGCCAGCTCGGGCGAGTATCAGCCCCAGCATTTT.